This T cell receptor (beta chain) comes out of a study of long-term antiretroviral therapy in people with HIV. With respect to this clone: Antigen specificity is unknown.

Assay version v3.0 of immunoSEQ was used, and it was run at survey level. Each sample aimed for about 35,000-50,000 sequenced T-cell genomes. Data came from immunoSEQ multiplex PCR; TCRdb stores just in-frame clones and leaves some out. The sample has just under 35,000 clones, about 85% seen once. CDR1 SGHAT and CDR2 FQDESV come from the germline V gene (reference sequence). V shed 1 base and J shed 6 bases, with 9 bases lying between them. The CDR3 is made up of 13 amino acids. Points from the study as a whole: Relative to transplant donor controls, diversity remained lower despite increasing after ART.

The sequenced sample was unsorted PBMCs, obtained approximately 2.9 years before starting antiretroviral therapy. The rearrangement uses TRBV11-1 and TRBJ1-2; possibly TRBD1 for D (5 bases). This TCR was recovered from a woman aged 25-40 years with HIV. CDR3 region: CASSLVGQNGYTF. In nucleotides, the CDR3 is TGTGCCAGCAGCTTAGTGGGGCAGAATGGCTACACCTTC.